This T cell receptor (beta chain) was sequenced for a study of cytomegalovirus exposure and HLA in healthy donors (dated 2017 in TCRdb). Background on the whole study: A later analysis indicated that the 100 to 150 validation repertoires were generated on the platform also employed for the approximately 700 repertoires of the first cohort. The aim of the study was to test whether cataloging public T cell receptors could identify signatures of past pathogen exposure. Along with the roughly 710-subject first cohort, a separate validation cohort of over a hundred different subjects was used. To predict cytomegalovirus infection status, the study combined high-throughput TCR immunosequencing, statistical association of individual TCRs with disease status, and machine learning. What the work shows at the level of the full study, not this receptor alone: In a later analysis, TCRs clustered in the first cohort were found to also tend to co-occur in the roughly 120 validation repertoires, with 90% to 95% of cluster scores above 0. Most TCR sequences were seen in very few donors, while some public TCRs were found in many individuals. The authors suggested that the approach could potentially be generalized to other disease states and immunological phenotypes. The classifier was reported to diagnose cytomegalovirus status with high specificity and sensitivity in both the original cohort and the validation cohort. The study gave a list of around 170 TCR beta chains associated with cytomegalovirus. All 130 or so repertoires were used to score co-occurrence in the validation cohort in a later analysis, because that analysis had no HLA typing for the cohort. In vitro tests confirmed that a few of the cytomegalovirus-associated TCR beta chains recognize cytomegalovirus antigens.

The donors belonged to the validation cohort of about 110 subjects, which was separate from the approximately 700-subject first cohort. The library was made by the immunoSEQ multiplex PCR assay. The original methods were these. To diagnose cytomegalovirus status from the catalog of TCR beta chain sequences, a statistical classification framework was built. In its TCRdb copy, this immuneACCESS table keeps in-frame sequences only and misses some clones. Where compared with another copy, unresolved V genes explain less than half of these, and the others have no known cause. Clone size and V and J calls were adopted from that table, with D and trimming inferred from the DNA. The sample table records under 75,000 clones; 95% to 98% of these occur just once. In total, the top ten clones hold around 1.6% of the sample. To note about this clone: Its antigen is still unknown. No base quality information exists; no much larger clone differs at one position.

V gives up 3 bases and J gives up 2 bases, and the segment between their germline ends measures 7 bases. From the cysteine through the phenylalanine, the CDR3 covers 13 amino acids. Left in the record is the CDR3 DNA by itself, 39 bases read in frame from the first base. CDR1 and CDR2, per the germline V gene (reference sequence), are LNHDA and SQIVND. The sequence derives from a young woman in good health and CMV-seropositive. Material: PBMCs. The sequence joins TRBV19 to TRBJ1-2, with no D gene named confidently. The CDR3: CASSMAVNYGYTF. The DNA is TGTGCCAGTAGTATGGCCGTAAACTATGGCTACACCTTC.